Reported below is one TCR beta chain. Its target antigen remains unknown. Base qualities are not at hand, and no much larger clone is one base apart. The germline V gene gives CDR1 as SGHNT and CDR2 as YENEEA. Taken from cysteine to phenylalanine, the CDR3 has 13 residues. Just the 39-base CDR3 DNA is kept, in frame starting at base 1. The V end loses 5 bases and the J end loses 4 bases, and a stretch of 8 bases separates them. This entry is derived from a study of OX40 agonist ivuxolimab in advanced cancers. The study in broad terms: The costimulatory receptor OX40 (CD134) was targeted by ivuxolimab, a fully human IgG2 agonistic monoclonal antibody. Intravenous ivuxolimab was administered to patients every 2 weeks at six dose levels: 0.01, 0.1, 0.3, 1.5, 3 and 10 mg/kg. Of the approximately 50 dose-escalation patients, hepatocellular carcinoma was present in approximately 20, melanoma in approximately 15, renal cell carcinoma in 9 and head and neck cancer in 9. In the dose-escalation cohort, 70% to 85% of patients were male, and the mean age was approximately 60 years with a range of 23 to 79. Patients were allowed to have had prior anti-PD-1, anti-PD-L1 or anti-CTLA-4 therapy, and roughly two fifths of the dose-escalation patients had been treated with checkpoint inhibitors. Partial responses occurred in three dose-escalation patients, of whom one had hepatocellular carcinoma and two had cutaneous melanoma. The point of sequencing TCRbeta in the periphery was to test whether ivuxolimab changed TCR sequence diversity and drove clonal T-cell expansion. The monotherapy dose-escalation portion (N of about 52 patients) of the phase I ivuxolimab trial is reported in the paper. What the study reported, not specific to this receptor: After ivuxolimab, CD8+ T cells had more expanded clones than CD4+ T cells on average. At doses from 0.1 to 3.0 mg/kg, clonal expansion was seen in both CD4+ and CD8+ blood T cells between baseline and week 6. Low levels of normalized T-cell clonal expansion were also seen in some patients who did not respond. Which antigens the clonally expanded peripheral T cells were specific for was not determined. In the 0.1-3.0 mg/kg groups, partial responders were among the patients with the lowest normalized peripheral clonal expansion, particularly in CD8+ T cells.

To sequence the TCRbeta CDR3 region, genomic DNA was isolated from the sorted cells. The immunoSEQ Assay was used to sequence the TCRbeta CDR3 regions. TCRdb re-hosts the immuneACCESS table, in-frame sequences only. Its copies lack some clones; in the studies checked, an unresolved V gene accounts for under half of them, and the cause for the rest is not known. Present in this sample are around 50,000 clones, 80% to 90% of which were seen just once. The top ten clonotypes cover 25% to 40% of the sample. Patients with autoimmune disease history or receiving systemic immunosuppression were excluded from the trial. Peripheral blood for TCR sequencing was collected from all dose cohorts at baseline, on cycle 4 day 1, and on cycle 7 day 1. The samples were drawn from a first-in-human, open-label, multicenter phase I dose-escalation trial of ivuxolimab. Adults with locally advanced or metastatic melanoma, renal cell, hepatocellular, or head and neck squamous cell carcinoma were enrolled in the trial. Before TCR sequencing, CD4+ and CD8+ T cells were separately sorted from peripheral blood.

The sequence was obtained from an adult with an advanced solid tumor such as melanoma, head and neck, liver or kidney cancer. This sequence uses TRBV11-3 and TRBJ2-2; a confident D gene designation cannot be given. Sequenced material: CD4+ or CD8+ T cells sorted from blood, taken in a trial of the OX40 agonist ivuxolimab. Read as DNA, the sequence is TGTGCCAGCAGCCCCCACCCCACCGGGGAGCTGTTTTTT. Its coded protein is CASSPHPTGELFF.